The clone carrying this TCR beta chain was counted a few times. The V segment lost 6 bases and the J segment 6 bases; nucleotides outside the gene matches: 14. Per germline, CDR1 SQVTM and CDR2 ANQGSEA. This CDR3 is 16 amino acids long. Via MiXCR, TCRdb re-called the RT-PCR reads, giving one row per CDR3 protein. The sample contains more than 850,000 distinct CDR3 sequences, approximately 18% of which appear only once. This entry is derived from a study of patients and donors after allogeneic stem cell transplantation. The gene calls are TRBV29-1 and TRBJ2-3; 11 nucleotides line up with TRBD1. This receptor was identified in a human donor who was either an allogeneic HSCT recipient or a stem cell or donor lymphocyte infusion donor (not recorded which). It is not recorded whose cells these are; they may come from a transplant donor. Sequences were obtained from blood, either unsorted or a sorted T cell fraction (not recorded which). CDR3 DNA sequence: TGCAGCGTGAAGGGTCTCGGGGACAGGGGGTCGGATACGCAGTATTTT. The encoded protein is CSVKGLGDRGSDTQYF.